Shown below are 32 T cell receptor beta chains from a single sample sequenced in a study of CD8+CD57+ T cells in acquired aplastic anemia. TCR beta VDJ and CDR3 were profiled, and genomic DNA was the template. TCRdb itself ran the reads through MiXCR, one entry per CDR3 protein. The sample yields about 220,000 distinct CDR3 sequences, 30% to 40% seen once. The sequencing sample was made of sorted CD4+, CD8+, or CD8+CD57+ T cells (not recorded which) from PBMCs. These TCRs come from a human donor in good health, serving as a control.

The rearrangement links TRBV20-1 to TRBJ2-3; 9 positions agree with TRBD2. V shed 6 bases and J 2 bases; nucleotides not matched to a gene: 3. CDR1 is DFQATT, CDR2 SNEGSKA, per germline (reference sequence). CDR3 length equals 13 residues. The CDR3 here is CSATSGPTDTQYF. The CDR3 bases are TGCAGTGCGACTAGCGGACCCACAGATACGCAGTATTTT.

This clonotype came up a few times. The missing conserved phenylalanine or tryptophan at the end of this CDR3 makes a read error likely. The chain carries TRBV2 and TRBJ2-5, with a tentative D call TRBD1 (6 bases). The CDR3 covers 14 residues. V was clipped by 6 bases and J by 3 bases, with 14 bases between them. Per germline, CDR1 SNHLY and CDR2 FYNNEI. The CDR3 DNA follows: TGTGCCAGCAGATACGGGACACGGGAAGAGACCCAGTACCTC. Protein: CASRYGTREETQYL.

This chain links TRBV10-2 with TRBJ1-6; D might be TRBD1 (5 bases). This CDR3 spans 15 amino acids. The germline V and J ends were trimmed by 2 bases and 7 bases, with 12 bases remaining between them. CDR1 and CDR2 (germline): WSHSY, SAAADI. The CDR3, as DNA: TGCGCCAGCAGTGAGAAGACAGCGATCAATTCACCCCTCCACTTT. It is translated as CASSEKTAINSPLHF.

J is TRBJ1-1 and V is TRBV3-1, with a weak D call TRBD1 (5 bases). The CDR3 is 14 amino acids. V dropped 2 bases and J dropped 10 bases, with 17 bases sitting between them. Germline loops: CDR1 LGHDT, CDR2 YNNKEL (reference sequence). The CDR3 nucleotides read TGTGCCAGCAGCCAAAAGGGGAGTGGGATGCTAGCTTTCTTT. It encodes CASSQKGSGMLAFF.

This clonotype was seen only once. Being one base from a much bigger clone, this may be a read error. CDR3 loop: CSALRQGNYGCTF. CDR3 coding DNA: TGCAGTGCTCTTAGACAGGGTAACTATGGCTGCACCTTC. V gene TRBV20-1 combines with J gene TRBJ1-2; 7 bases fit TRBD1. Germline V gene lookup returns CDR1 DFQATT and CDR2 SNEGSKA (reference sequence). This CDR3 comprises 13 residues.

In nucleotides, the CDR3 is TGTGCCACCCATAGGGACAGGGGATTCTTGGTGCAGTTCTTC. The encoded protein is CATHRDRGFLVQFF. This sequence joins TRBV7-6 and TRBJ2-1; 10 bases are a match to TRBD1. Germline trimming cut 10 bases from V and 12 bases from J; bases unmatched to any gene: 15. The CDR3 loop spans 14 amino acids. Looked up from germline, CDR1 is SGHVS and CDR2 is FNYEAQ. The variable domain in full, completed from reference TRBV7-6 and TRBJ2-1, reads GAGVSQSPRYKVTKRGQDVALRCDPISGHVSLYWYRQALGQGPEFLTYFNYEAQQDKSGLPNDRFSAERPEGSISTLTIQRTEQRDSAMYRCATHRDRGFLVQFFGPGTRLTVL.

This clonotype was found many times. The CDR3 loop reads CASREPGQGAGGYTF. CDR3 nucleotide sequence: TGTGCCAGCAGGGAGCCGGGACAGGGGGCCGGTGGCTACACCTTC. The rearrangement links TRBV6-1 to TRBJ1-2; 12 bases match TRBD1. V lost 6 bases and J lost 7; bases outside the gene matches: 9. The CDR3 is made up of 15 amino acids. The germline V gene has CDR1 MNHNS and CDR2 SASEGT.

In this sample, this clonotype turned up many times. This chain uses TRBV2 with TRBJ2-3, with D maybe TRBD1 (5 bases). The CDR3 covers 15 residues. Germline assignment: CDR1 SNHLY and CDR2 FYNNEI. V lost 0 bases, J lost 4 bases, and 11 bases lay in between. CDR3 nucleotides: TGTGCCAGCAGTGAAGCTCCCCAGGGCTCAGATACGCAGTATTTT. Translating gives CASSEAPQGSDTQYF.

The table lists this clonotype with many counts. This chain connects TRBV20-1 to TRBJ1-1; unclear D gene. Germline V lookup: CDR1 DFQATT, CDR2 SNEGSKA (reference sequence). The germline V and J ends were trimmed by 6 bases and 1 base, with 12 bases remaining between them. The CDR3 runs 13 residues. In DNA form, the CDR3 reads TGCAGTGCCGGCCGTGGGGAGAACACTGAAGCTTTCTTT. Translated, it gives CSAGRGENTEAFF.

The CDR3: CASIRGGTPWGNEQFF. The DNA of the CDR3 is TGTGCCAGTATCCGAGGGGGGACGCCATGGGGCAATGAGCAGTTCTTC. The V call is TRBV19, the J call TRBJ2-1; D tentatively fits TRBD1 or TRBD2 (6 bases each). The V end lost 7 bases, the J end lost 6 bases, and 22 bases lay between the germline ends. The CDR3 has 16 residues. The germline gives CDR1 LNHDA, CDR2 SQIVND (reference sequence).

The gene calls are TRBV11-2 and TRBJ2-1; 9 nucleotides agree with TRBD2. Germline CDR1 is SGHAT and CDR2 is FQNNGV. J gave up 9 bases and V 3 bases, and 9 bases lay outside the gene matches. The CDR3 is made up of 15 amino acids. The CDR3 region is CASSLNSGSGGEQFF. CDR3 nucleotide sequence: TGTGCCAGCAGCTTGAATAGCGGGAGCGGGGGTGAGCAGTTCTTC. Using reference TRBV11-2 and TRBJ2-1 for the parts outside the CDR3, the full variable domain is EAGVAQSPRYKIIEKRQSVAFWCNPISGHATLYWYQQILGQGPKLLIQFQNNGVVDDSQLPKDRFSAERLKGVDSTLKIQPAKLEDSAVYLCASSLNSGSGGEQFFGPGTRLTVL.

This clonotype was observed many times. The J gene is TRBJ2-7, the V gene TRBV7-2; weak D call: TRBD1 (6 bases). The length of the CDR3 is 16 residues. Germline assignment: CDR1 SGHTA and CDR2 FQGNSA. Trimming left V 2 bases short and J 5 bases short, with 19 bases between. In nucleotides, the CDR3 is TGTGCCAGCAGCTTAAGGCGAACAGGGACGCAGAACGAGCAGTACTTC. Protein: CASSLRRTGTQNEQYF. The variable domain in full, completed from reference TRBV7-2 and TRBJ2-7, reads GAGVSQSPSNKVTEKGKDVELRCDPISGHTALYWYRQSLGQGLEFLIYFQGNSAPDKSGLPSDRFSAERTGGSVSTLTIQRTQQEDSAVYLCASSLRRTGTQNEQYFGPGTRLTVT.

The table lists this clonotype with many counts. The chain carries TRBV2 and TRBJ1-1; 7 bases line up with TRBD1. Germline CDR1 reads SNHLY; CDR2 reads FYNNEI. V dropped 6 bases and J dropped 4; count of bases not matched to a gene: 5. The CDR3 length is 13 residues. The CDR3: CASRRQGSTEAFF. CDR3 DNA sequence: TGTGCCAGCAGGAGACAGGGTTCCACTGAAGCTTTCTTT.

In its sample, this clonotype was seen a few times. The junction departs from the called germline gene at one end, perhaps through a read error. The rearrangement links TRBV2 to TRBJ1-1; D not resolved. This CDR3 region has 8 residues. Germline CDR1 reads SNHLY; CDR2 reads FYNNEI. In DNA form, the CDR3 reads TGTGCCAGCAGTGAAGTTATTTTT. It specifies CASSEVIF.

This clonotype has more than one count but fewer than ten. This chain joins TRBV2 and TRBJ1-3; D is uncertain. From germline, CDR1 is SNHLY and CDR2 FYNNEI. Trimming stripped 5 bases from V and 0 bases from J, with 11 bases between. The CDR3 contains 15 residues. The DNA for the CDR3 is TGTGCCAGCAGTCAACAGATCCTCTCTGGAAACACCATATATTTT. Amino acid sequence: CASSQQILSGNTIYF.

The chain combines TRBV2 with TRBJ1-5; D is unclear. The CDR3 sequence is 11 residues long. Germline CDR1 SNHLY, CDR2 FYNNEI. V was trimmed by 5 bases and J by 7 bases, leaving 6 bases between them. The CDR3 region has the DNA TGTGCCAGCAGTTATGGACAGCCCCAGCATTTT. It encodes CASSYGQPQHF.

This clonotype appeared many times. This rearrangement joins TRBV14 to TRBJ1-6, with no clear D. Germline CDR1 SGHDN, CDR2 FVKESK. This CDR3 is 14 amino acids long. Trimming left V 1 base short and J 11 bases short, with 12 bases between. CDR3 sequence (DNA): TGTGCCAGCAGCCAAGGGTGGGATGGGGCACCCCTCCACTTT. Its translation is CASSQGWDGAPLHF.

The chain joins TRBV2 to TRBJ1-5; TRBD1 is a possible D gene (5 bases). Trimming shortened V by 7 bases and J by 14 bases, and 24 bases separated the two germline ends. CDR3 size: 14 residues. Germline lookup yields CDR1 SNHLY and CDR2 FYNNEI. The CDR3 sequence is CASTRLAGGSYEHF. CDR3 bases: TGTGCCAGCACCCGTCTCGCGGGGGGGTCCTACGAGCATTTT. Full variable domain (remainder filled in from reference TRBV2 and TRBJ1-5): EPEVTQTPSHQVTQMGQEVILRCVPISNHLYFYWYRQILGQKVEFLVSFYNNEISEKSEIFDDQFSVERPDGSNFTLKIRSTKLEDSAMYFCASTRLAGGSYEHFGDGTRLSIL.

This clonotype occurred many times. The chain combines TRBV20-1 with TRBJ2-4; TRBD1 matches 7 bases. This CDR3 region has 13 residues. The trim removed 6 bases at V and 5 bases at J, leaving 7 bases unmatched. Germline assignment: CDR1 DFQATT and CDR2 SNEGSKA (reference sequence). The CDR3 sequence: CSASWDSQNIQYF. The CDR3 nucleotides read TGCAGTGCCTCCTGGGACAGCCAAAACATTCAGTACTTC.

V usage is TRBV7-6 and J usage is TRBJ2-7; the match to TRBD1 covers 8 bases. The CDR3 spans 14 residues. Germline assignment: CDR1 SGHVS and CDR2 FNYEAQ. The ends lost 9 bases at V and 2 bases at J; junction bases unmatched: 9. CDR3 sequence (DNA): TGTGCCAGTAGTGTGTCCAGGGGGCCCTACGAGCAGTACTTC. Translation gives CASSVSRGPYEQYF. Complete variable domain (other parts from reference TRBV7-6 and TRBJ2-7): GAGVSQSPRYKVTKRGQDVALRCDPISGHVSLYWYRQALGQGPEFLTYFNYEAQQDKSGLPNDRFSAERPEGSISTLTIQRTEQRDSAMYRCASSVSRGPYEQYFGPGTRLTVT.

The chain joins TRBV5-1 to TRBJ2-7, with D perhaps given as TRBD1 or TRBD2 (5 bases each). Trimming took off 2 bases at V and 0 bases at J, with 15 bases between the two ends. CDR1 is SGHRS and CDR2 is YFSETQ in the germline V gene. The CDR3 contains 16 residues. CDR3: CASSFQSGRDSYEQYF. CDR3 in DNA: TGCGCCAGCAGCTTCCAGTCGGGACGGGACTCCTACGAGCAGTACTTC. Complete variable domain (other parts from reference TRBV5-1 and TRBJ2-7): KAGVTQTPRYLIKTRGQQVTLSCSPISGHRSVSWYQQTPGQGLQFLFEYFSETQRNKGNFPGRFSGRQFSNSRSEMNVSTLELGDSALYLCASSFQSGRDSYEQYFGPGTRLTVT.

In this sample, this clonotype turned up many times. The chain uses TRBV6-6 and TRBJ1-1; D uncertain. CDR1 MNHNY and CDR2 SVGAGI come from the germline V gene (reference sequence). Trimming stripped 2 bases from V and 4 bases from J, with 5 bases between. The CDR3 has 12 residues. CDR3 sequence: CASSYGSTEAFF. The DNA for the CDR3 is TGTGCCAGCAGTTACGGGTCCACTGAAGCTTTCTTT.

This clonotype was seen repeatedly, ten times or more. This rearrangement joins TRBV29-1 to TRBJ1-1; a weak D match, TRBD1 (6 bases). Trimming left V 2 bases short and J 8 bases short, with 12 bases between. Germline assignment: CDR1 SQVTM and CDR2 ANQGSEA. The CDR3 contains 12 residues. The CDR3 DNA sequence: TGCAGCGTTGAATGGCAGGGGTGGGAAGCTTTCTTT. Protein product: CSVEWQGWEAFF.

A few counts support this clonotype. The chain uses TRBV5-1 and TRBJ2-6; 10 bases match TRBD1. V was clipped by 4 bases and J by 4 bases; unmatched bases: 11. CDR3 size: 18 residues. Germline CDR1 SGHRS, CDR2 YFSETQ. This CDR3 is CASSMRTGGASGANVLTF. In DNA, the CDR3 is TGCGCCAGCAGCATGAGGACAGGGGGGGCCTCCGGGGCCAACGTCCTGACTTTC.

The chain has TRBV7-2 and TRBJ2-7; no firm D call. V lost 4 bases, J lost 5 bases, and 6 bases lay in between. The germline V gene has CDR1 SGHTA and CDR2 FQGNSA. The CDR3 contains 11 residues. The CDR3, as DNA: TGTGCCAGCAGCTCAAGCCACGAGCAGTACTTC. Its protein is CASSSSHEQYF. The variable domain in full, completed from reference TRBV7-2 and TRBJ2-7, reads GAGVSQSPSNKVTEKGKDVELRCDPISGHTALYWYRQSLGQGLEFLIYFQGNSAPDKSGLPSDRFSAERTGGSVSTLTIQRTQQEDSAVYLCASSSSHEQYFGPGTRLTVT.

This clonotype was counted ten times or more. The chain employs TRBV7-2 and TRBJ1-2; tentatively, D is TRBD1 (5 bases). This CDR3 is 14 amino acids long. Germline assignment: CDR1 SGHTA and CDR2 FQGNSA. Deletions cut 6 bases from V and 4 bases from J, with 15 bases between. CDR3 region: CASSTSGRGYGYTF. CDR3 sequence (DNA): TGTGCCAGCAGTACCTCGGGGCGGGGCTATGGCTACACCTTC.

Comments on this clonotype: This could be a read error, since a much larger clone is one nucleotide away. The chain has TRBV20-1 and TRBJ2-3; TRBD2 agrees at 10 bases. Germline loops: CDR1 DFQATT, CDR2 SNEGSKA (reference sequence). The CDR3 spans 15 residues. In nucleotides, the CDR3 is TGCCGTGCTAGAGATTCTAGCGGGAGAGGAGATACGCAGTATTTT. It codes for CRARDSSGRGDTQYF.

The chain joins TRBV6-1 to TRBJ2-7; 11 positions match TRBD1. The CDR3 extends over 16 amino acids. Germline V gene sequence: CDR1 MNHNS, CDR2 SASEGT. Unmatched junction bases numbered 10, after V lost 7 bases and J lost 2 bases. CDR3 residues: CASTDRGRNWPYEQYF. The CDR3 DNA reads TGTGCCAGCACGGACAGGGGGCGCAATTGGCCCTACGAGCAGTACTTC.

This clonotype was seen a handful of times. The genes are TRBV18 and TRBJ1-2, with a weak D call TRBD1 (5 bases). V shed 5 bases and J shed 0 bases, with 16 bases lying between them. CDR3 length: 16 residues. Germline V gene data show CDR1 as KGHSH and CDR2 as LQKENI. CDR3 in amino acids: CASSDAVRGTNYGYTF. In DNA, the CDR3 is TGTGCCAGCTCAGACGCGGTTAGGGGAACTAACTATGGCTACACCTTC.

This clonotype was seen only a few times. The CDR3 reads CASSLATGGTEAFF. In nucleotides, the CDR3 is TGTGCCAGCAGCTTGGCCACGGGGGGCACTGAAGCTTTCTTT. The J gene is TRBJ1-1, the V gene TRBV5-4, with a weak D call TRBD1 (5 bases). This CDR3 is built from 14 residues. Germline assignment: CDR1 SGHNT and CDR2 YYREEE (reference sequence). The V end lost 0 bases, the J end lost 4 bases, and 10 bases lay between the germline ends.

This clonotype was counted ten times or more. The V gene is TRBV10-1, the J gene TRBJ1-5; D perhaps matches TRBD1 (5 bases). Germline lookup yields CDR1 WNHNN and CDR2 SYGVQD (reference sequence). CDR3 length: 15 residues. V was pared by 4 bases and J by 7 bases, with 17 bases between. CDR3 nucleotides: TGCGCCAGCAGTGTGGGTAACAGGAGGCTGCAGCCCCAGCATTTT. It translates to CASSVGNRRLQPQHF.

The chain joins TRBV2 to TRBJ1-5, with 7 positions matching TRBD1. Unmatched junction bases numbered 3, after V lost 1 base and J lost 3 bases. This CDR3 is built from 15 residues. From germline, CDR1 is SNHLY and CDR2 FYNNEI. CDR3 nucleotides: TGTGCCAGCAGTGAAGGGGACAGTCCCAATCAGCCCCAGCATTTT. This translates into CASSEGDSPNQPQHF.